Following are 19 T cell receptor beta chains from one sample sequenced in a study of blood T cell repertoires in COVID-19. Profiled with immunoSEQ multiplex PCR; TCRdb holds only in-frame clones, not every one. Among about 120,000 clones listed, roughly nine tenths were seen once. The sequenced sample was peripheral blood. Receptors were obtained from a man aged 65 to 85 with active or convalescent COVID-19.

The chain employs TRBV19 and TRBJ1-4, with D hard to call. V lost 4 bases and J lost 10, with 13 bases in between. Germline assignment: CDR1 LNHDA and CDR2 SQIVND (reference sequence). The CDR3 is 13 residues long. The CDR3 DNA reads TGTGCCAGTAGTACCATCAGGACTGGAAAACTGTTTTTT. Its translation: CASSTIRTGKLFF.

The chain recombines TRBV4-1 with TRBJ2-6; 9 nucleotides agree with TRBD1. The germline CDR1 and CDR2 sequences are MGHRA and YSYEKL. This CDR3 comprises 18 residues. Losses at the gene ends were 3 bases for V and 3 bases for J; bases not matched to a gene: 9. The CDR3 DNA reads as TGCGCCAGCAGCCATGTCGGGACAGGGATGAATGGGGCCAACGTCCTGACTTTC. Translation: CASSHVGTGMNGANVLTF.

The chain employs TRBV19 and TRBJ2-7, with D maybe TRBD2 (5 bases). From germline, CDR1 is LNHDA and CDR2 SQIVND (reference sequence). CDR3 size: 14 residues. V was cut by 4 bases and J by 0 bases, with 10 bases left in between. The CDR3 reads CASSTGIHSYEQYF. The CDR3 DNA sequence: TGTGCCAGTAGTACCGGGATACACTCCTACGAGCAGTACTTC. The full variable domain, completed using reference TRBV19 and TRBJ2-7, is DGGITQSPKYLFRKEGQNVTLSCEQNLNHDAMYWYRQDPGQGLRLIYYSQIVNDFQKGDIAEGYSVSREKKESFPLTVTSAQKNPTAFYLCASSTGIHSYEQYFGPGTRLTVT.

This chain links TRBV28 with TRBJ1-1; perhaps TRBD1 as D (5 bases). The CDR3 extends over 12 amino acids. CDR1 is MDHEN and CDR2 is SYDVKM in the germline V gene. The germline V and J ends were trimmed by 3 bases and 11 bases, with 13 bases remaining between them. The CDR3 sequence: CASSFPPGGAFF. The CDR3 nucleotides are TGTGCCAGCAGTTTCCCGCCGGGGGGGGCTTTCTTT.

The CDR3 reads CASRSQSTGDYGYTF. In DNA form, the CDR3 reads TGTGCCAGCAGATCCCAATCGACAGGGGACTATGGCTACACCTTC. The rearrangement joins TRBV28 to TRBJ1-2, with 8 nucleotides matching TRBD1. The CDR3 has 15 residues. Germline V gene sequence: CDR1 MDHEN, CDR2 SYDVKM. The J segment lost 3 bases and the V segment lost 6 bases, leaving 9 bases of the junction unmatched.

J is TRBJ2-2 and V is TRBV4-1, with D uncertain. Germline CDR1 reads MGHRA; CDR2 reads YSYEKL. V lost 0 bases and J 0 bases, leaving 14 bases between the germline ends. The CDR3 is made up of 18 amino acids. The CDR3 nucleotides are TGCGCCAGCAGCCAAGAAGCCCCCTTTATATCGAACACCGGGGAGCTGTTTTTT. Encoded protein: CASSQEAPFISNTGELFF.

The gene calls are TRBV5-4 and TRBJ1-6; 9 bases match TRBD1. The CDR3 consists of 15 residues. Germline CDR1 and CDR2: SGHNT and YYREEE (reference sequence). Trimming took 0 bases from V and 13 from J; bases not matched to a gene: 8. The CDR3 bases are TGTGCCAGCAGCTTGGCGGGACAGGGCCTGTTTCCCCTCCACTTT. Protein: CASSLAGQGLFPLHF.

This clone was detected only a few times. The chain has TRBV21-1 and TRBJ1-4; TRBD1, the table's D call, was not compared with the DNA. TRBV21-1 is marked as a pseudogene. The length of the CDR3 is 19 residues. The CDR3 coding sequence is TGTGCCAGCAGCAGAAACGGGACAGAAAGTTCAGCAACTAATGAAAAACTGTTTTTT. Residues: CASSRNGTESSATNEKLFF.

This clone has a handful of counts. The J gene is TRBJ1-2, the V gene TRBV28, with D maybe TRBD1 (5 bases). The CDR3 has 13 amino acids. Trimming cost V 1 base and J 8 bases, with 11 bases left between them. The V gene's germline CDR1 is MDHEN and CDR2 SYDVKM. The CDR3 is CASSLYQGGGYTF. The CDR3 DNA reads as TGTGCCAGCAGTTTATACCAGGGAGGGGGCTACACCTTC.

This clone has just a few counts. The V call is TRBV30, the J call TRBJ2-3, with a possible D match to TRBD1 (5 bases). The ends were cut back, 7 bases at V and 2 bases at J, with 16 bases in the middle. The CDR3 spans 14 residues. From germline, CDR1 is GTSNPN and CDR2 SVGIG (reference sequence). CDR3 nucleotide sequence: TGTGCCTTTGGAAAAGGACATCTCACAGATACGCAGTATTTT. Translated, it gives CAFGKGHLTDTQYF.

The genes are TRBV10-2 and TRBJ1-2; the match to TRBD1 covers 8 bases. The CDR3 extends over 15 amino acids. Germline V gene data show CDR1 as WSHSY and CDR2 as SAAADI. Trimming cost V 7 bases and J 1 base; bases outside gene matches: 8. The CDR3 DNA reads as TGCGCCAGCAAACAGGGGGGGGACTTTAACTATGGCTACACCTTC. Translation gives CASKQGGDFNYGYTF.

The gene calls are TRBV27 and TRBJ2-3; no reliable D call. Trimming pared 6 bases from V and 3 bases from J, leaving 13 bases between. The germline gives CDR1 MNHEY, CDR2 SMNVEV (reference sequence). The CDR3 totals 14 residues. The CDR3 loop reads CASRARAATDTQYF. The CDR3 nucleotides are TGTGCCAGCAGAGCCCGCGCGGCGACAGATACGCAGTATTTT.

This sequence joins TRBV2 and TRBJ2-7; 7 nucleotides line up with TRBD1. The germline V gene has CDR1 SNHLY and CDR2 FYNNEI. The CDR3 covers 13 residues. The trim removed 7 bases at V and 5 bases at J, leaving 8 bases unmatched. This CDR3 reads CASNEQGTNEQYF. In DNA, the CDR3 is TGTGCCAGCAACGAACAGGGGACCAACGAGCAGTACTTC. The full variable domain, completed using reference TRBV2 and TRBJ2-7, is EPEVTQTPSHQVTQMGQEVILRCVPISNHLYFYWYRQILGQKVEFLVSFYNNEISEKSEIFDDQFSVERPDGSNFTLKIRSTKLEDSAMYFCASNEQGTNEQYFGPGTRLTVT.

The chain links TRBV5-6 to TRBJ2-3, with D perhaps TRBD1 (6 bases). CDR3 length equals 18 residues. Germline values: CDR1 SGHDT, CDR2 YYEEEE. V was trimmed by 3 bases and J by 2 bases, leaving 22 bases between them. Here the CDR3 DNA reads TGTGCCAGCAGCTCCCCACATCAGGGACAATTGTACACAGATACGCAGTATTTT. It is translated as CASSSPHQGQLYTDTQYF.

The genes are TRBV7-2 and TRBJ2-5; 9 nucleotides agree with TRBD2. J was trimmed by 4 bases and V by 2 bases; bases with no gene match: 8. CDR1 and CDR2 from the germline V gene are SGHTA and FQGNSA. This CDR3 contains 16 residues. The CDR3 bases are TGTGCCAGCAGCTTACTCCCGGGACTAGCACGAGAGACCCAGTACTTC. It translates to CASSLLPGLARETQYF.

V is TRBV27 and J is TRBJ1-6; D gene uncertain. The V and J ends lost 2 bases and 6 bases respectively, with 8 bases between them. This CDR3 has 14 amino acids. Germline lookup yields CDR1 MNHEY and CDR2 SMNVEV (reference sequence). Here the CDR3 reads CASSLQDFNSPLHF. For the CDR3, the DNA is TGTGCCAGCAGTTTACAGGATTTTAATTCACCCCTCCACTTT.

This chain uses TRBV6-6 with TRBJ2-7, with D hard to call. This CDR3 is built from 12 residues. Trimming took off 6 bases at V and 4 bases at J, with 10 bases between the two ends. CDR1 is MNHNY, CDR2 SVGAGI, per germline (reference sequence). The CDR3 DNA follows: TGTGCCAGCAGCTCTGAGTTGTACGAGCAGTACTTC. Its translation is CASSSELYEQYF.

The V call is TRBV21-1, the J call TRBJ2-7; the D call in the table, TRBD2, was not verified against the DNA. TRBV21-1 is recorded as a pseudogene. This CDR3 spans 15 amino acids. CDR3 amino acids: CASSKARGLVVEQYF. DNA for the CDR3: TGTGCCAGCAGCAAAGCTCGCGGACTAGTTGTCGAGCAGTACTTC.

This chain joins TRBV10-3 and TRBJ1-6; 7 bases fit TRBD1. The CDR3 covers 14 residues. V gave up 6 bases and J gave up 5 bases; unmatched junction bases: 4. Germline lookup yields CDR1 ENHRY and CDR2 SYGVKD. The CDR3 reads CAISDTGDNSPLHF. The CDR3 DNA is TGTGCCATCAGCGATACAGGGGATAATTCACCCCTCCACTTT.